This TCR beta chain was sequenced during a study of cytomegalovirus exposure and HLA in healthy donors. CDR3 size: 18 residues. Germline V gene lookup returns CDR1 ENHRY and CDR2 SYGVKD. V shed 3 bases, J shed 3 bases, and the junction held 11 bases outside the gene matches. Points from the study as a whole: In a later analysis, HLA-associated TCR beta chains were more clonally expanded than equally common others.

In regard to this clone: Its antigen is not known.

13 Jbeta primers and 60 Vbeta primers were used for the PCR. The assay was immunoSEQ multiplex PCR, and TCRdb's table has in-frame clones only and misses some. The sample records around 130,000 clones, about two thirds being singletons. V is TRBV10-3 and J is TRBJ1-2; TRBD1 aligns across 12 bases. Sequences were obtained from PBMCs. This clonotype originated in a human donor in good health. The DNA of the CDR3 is TGTGCCATCAGTGACCCCGTGGGACAGGGGGCGCCGGACTATGGCTACACCTTC. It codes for CAISDPVGQGAPDYGYTF.